The clone carrying this T cell receptor beta chain appeared a few times. The antigen remains undetermined. This entry is derived from a study of beta chain features in type 1 diabetes. Study context: Investigators examined 85 million to 110 million sorted cells across all samples.

cDNA synthesis used the whole RNA isolate, giving expressed TCRB sequences. The protocol was immunoSEQ multiplex PCR, while the TCRdb copy is restricted to in-frame clones and leaves out a portion. The data hold a few hundred thousand clones, with about 14% observed a single time. In total, each donor contributed a single heparinised blood draw that averaged roughly 100 mL. Study results and caveats: For patients, the naive, central memory and Treg TCRB repertoires appeared more alike than for healthy donors. Type 1 diabetes patients had VDJ junctions that carried fewer insertions and more deletions.

This CDR3 comprises 15 residues. The V and J ends lost 8 bases and 5 bases respectively, with 22 bases between them. Germline CDR1 MNHEY, CDR2 SVGAGI. The sequenced sample consisted of naive CD4+ T cells from blood. V is TRBV6-5 and J is TRBJ2-7; TRBD1 is a possible D gene (5 bases). This TCR derives from a woman aged 18-30 years in good health. CDR3 loop: CASAYRLQLSDEQYF. CDR3 DNA: TGTGCCAGCGCGTACAGGCTCCAATTATCTGACGAGCAGTACTTC.